The next 12 T cell receptor beta chains were all read from a single sample in a study of T-cell reconstitution after alpha-beta-depleted transplantation in children. Unique molecular identifiers were incorporated into the prepared TCRbeta library. In TCRdb, the PCR reads were re-called with MiXCR into one record per CDR3 protein. The data show about 480,000 distinct CDR3 sequences, roughly an eighth seen once. The source was PBMCs from the stem cell graft donor, collected from the stem cell graft. These TCRs come from a human donor who donated a stem cell graft to a child with combined immunodeficiency.

This clonotype occurred a few times. The J gene is TRBJ1-2, the V gene TRBV20-1, with D perhaps TRBD1 (6 bases). V was pared by 6 bases and J by 5 bases, with 16 bases between. Germline lookup yields CDR1 DFQATT and CDR2 SNEGSKA (reference sequence). The CDR3 extends over 13 amino acids. This chain's CDR3 is CSAEIQGRYGYTF. The DNA of the CDR3 is TGCAGTGCCGAAATTCAGGGGCGGTATGGCTACACCTTC.

This clonotype has a handful of counts. V is TRBV12-3 or TRBV12-4 and J is TRBJ2-3, with D unresolved. The CDR3 has 16 amino acids. V lost 5 bases to trimming and J lost 3 bases, with 18 bases between them. As DNA, the CDR3 is TGTGCCAGCAGTCCGCTCCCCAGACGGACGACAGATACGCAGTATTTT. Translating it yields CASSPLPRRTTDTQYF.

J is TRBJ2-1 and V is TRBV4-2; 12 bases agree with TRBD2. The CDR3 length is 22 residues. The ends lost 4 bases at V and 0 bases at J; junction bases unmatched: 19. Germline V CDR1 and CDR2: LGHNA, YNFKEQ. This CDR3 is CASSPLIYGLAGGRSSYNEQFF. CDR3 coding DNA: TGTGCCAGCAGCCCCTTAATCTATGGTCTAGCGGGGGGGAGAAGCTCCTACAATGAGCAGTTCTTC.

The chain joins TRBV6-1 to TRBJ2-2; TRBD1 agrees at 8 bases. With V trimmed by 3 bases and J by 5 bases, 8 bases remained unmatched. The CDR3 covers 16 residues. Germline V CDR1 and CDR2: MNHNS, SASEGT. The CDR3 sequence: CASSDPSGGRTGELFF. The DNA of the CDR3 is TGTGCCAGCAGTGACCCATCAGGGGGCCGGACCGGGGAGCTGTTTTTT.

The chain employs TRBV7-3 and TRBJ2-3; D is perhaps TRBD1 (6 bases). The V end lost 3 bases, the J end lost 2 bases, and 12 bases lay between the germline ends. CDR3 length equals 15 residues. The germline CDR1 and CDR2 sequences are SGHTA and FQGTGA. The CDR3 reads CASSLRGTFTDTQYF. For the CDR3, the DNA is TGTGCCAGCAGCTTGAGGGGGACCTTCACAGATACGCAGTATTTT.

This clonotype was picked up a small number of times. The J gene is TRBJ2-5, the V gene TRBV29-1, with 9 bases fitting TRBD2. V trimming: 4 bases; J trimming: 5 bases; junction bases outside the gene matches: 11. This CDR3 spans 15 amino acids. From germline, CDR1 is SQVTM and CDR2 ANQGSEA. The CDR3 nucleotides read TGCAGCGTTGCGATGGCTAGCGGGATTCGTGAGACCCAGTACTTC. This encodes CSVAMASGIRETQYF.

CDR3 in DNA: TGTGCCAGCAGCTTGCCCGCAGGGATCGGGCAGTTCTTC. Protein sequence: CASSLPAGIGQFF. The chain combines TRBV7-2 with TRBJ2-1, with D possibly TRBD1 on 5 matching bases. V lost 3 bases, J lost 12 bases, and 15 bases lay in between. CDR3 size: 13 residues. In germline, CDR1 is SGHTA, CDR2 FQGNSA.

This clonotype was found a few times. This chain links TRBV15 with TRBJ2-5; possible D gene TRBD2, 6 bases. The germline CDR1 and CDR2 sequences are LNHNV and YYDKDF (reference sequence). The germline V and J ends were trimmed by 4 bases and 4 bases, with 10 bases remaining between them. The CDR3 runs to 13 residues. DNA for the CDR3: TGTGCCACCAGCATTGGGGGGAGAGAGACCCAGTACTTC. It codes for CATSIGGRETQYF.

This chain links TRBV2 with TRBJ2-7; 9 bases align to TRBD2. CDR3 size: 13 residues. The V gene end was trimmed by 11 bases and the J gene end by 2 bases; junction bases not matched to a gene: 7. Germline loops: CDR1 SNHLY, CDR2 FYNNEI. CDR3 bases: TGTGCCGGGGGGACTAGCAGGACCTACGAGCAGTACTTC. This encodes CAGGTSRTYEQYF.

V and J are TRBV28 and TRBJ1-5; D uncertain. This CDR3 is 12 amino acids long. V was clipped by 4 bases and J by 12 bases, with 13 bases between them. Germline V gives CDR1 MDHEN, CDR2 SYDVKM. The DNA of the CDR3 is TGTGCCAGCAGTTCTATATCCCGGAACCAGCATTTT. It translates to CASSSISRNQHF.

This chain connects TRBV28 to TRBJ2-7; TRBD2 agrees at 9 bases. Germline loops: CDR1 MDHEN, CDR2 SYDVKM. The CDR3 has 16 amino acids. Trimming took 8 bases from V and 5 from J; bases not matched to a gene: 16. This CDR3 is CASSWGLAGPLDEQYF. The CDR3 DNA reads TGTGCCAGCTCCTGGGGCCTAGCGGGGCCTCTCGACGAGCAGTACTTC.

This clonotype was recorded a few times. The chain employs TRBV27 and TRBJ2-7; 9 nucleotides align to TRBD1. Germline-derived CDR1 and CDR2 are MNHEY and SMNVEV (reference sequence). The CDR3 extends over 15 amino acids. Trimming removed 5 bases from V and 6 bases from J; junction bases left unmatched: 11. The CDR3 loop reads CASSITGTGQSEQYF. In DNA form, the CDR3 reads TGTGCCAGCAGTATTACCGGGACAGGGCAATCCGAGCAGTACTTC.